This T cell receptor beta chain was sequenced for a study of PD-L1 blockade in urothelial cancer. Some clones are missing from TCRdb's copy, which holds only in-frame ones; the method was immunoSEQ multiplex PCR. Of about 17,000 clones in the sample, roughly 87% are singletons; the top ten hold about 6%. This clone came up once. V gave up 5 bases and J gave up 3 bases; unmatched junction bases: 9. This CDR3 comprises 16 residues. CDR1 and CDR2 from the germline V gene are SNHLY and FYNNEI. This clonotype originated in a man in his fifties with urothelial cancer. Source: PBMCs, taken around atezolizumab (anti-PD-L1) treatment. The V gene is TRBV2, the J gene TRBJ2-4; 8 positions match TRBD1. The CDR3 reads CASSNRQGPVKNIQYF. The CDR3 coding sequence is TGTGCCAGCAGTAACAGACAGGGGCCAGTCAAAAACATTCAGTACTTC.